Below, 10 T cell receptor beta chains from the same sample are listed, as sequenced in a study of patients with pleural tuberculosis. TCRdb independently ran MiXCR on the reads; one entry per CDR3 protein. Of about 29,000 distinct CDR3 sequences in the sample, roughly 18% were seen once. The specimen was peripheral blood. Receptors originate from a human donor with pleural tuberculosis.

This clonotype was detected only once. The V and J genes are TRBV20-1 and TRBJ2-7, with 8 bases identical to TRBD1. Germline V CDR1 and CDR2: DFQATT, SNEGSKA (reference sequence). With V trimmed by 6 bases and J by 5 bases, 9 bases remained unmatched. The CDR3 has 13 amino acids. CDR3 in amino acids: CSAPGTGYHEQYF. In nucleotides, the CDR3 is TGCAGTGCCCCCGGGACAGGTTACCACGAGCAGTACTTC.

This clonotype was seen at least ten times. The chain is built from TRBV6-1 and TRBJ1-3, with D tentatively TRBD1 (6 bases). CDR1 and CDR2 (germline): MNHNS, SASEGT. The germline V and J ends were trimmed by 6 bases and 4 bases, with 13 bases remaining between them. The CDR3 extends over 14 amino acids. This CDR3 is CASSYQGHGNTIYF. The CDR3 DNA reads TGTGCCAGCAGCTATCAGGGGCACGGAAACACCATATATTTT.

In its sample, this clonotype was seen a few times. A read error may produce the germline difference seen at one junction end. V usage is TRBV29-1 and J usage is TRBJ1-2; D unresolved. The germline V gene has CDR1 SQVTM and CDR2 ANQGSEA. This CDR3 is 12 amino acids long. The CDR3 sequence: CSVEVREYAYTF. For the CDR3, the DNA is TGCAGCGTTGAGGTCAGAGAATATGCCTACACCTTC.

Points on this clonotype: Relative to the germline gene, one junction end is altered; a read error may explain this. The CDR3 sequence: CGASSVGHEQYF. For the CDR3, the DNA is TGCGGTGCTTCTTCGGTGGGCCACGAGCAGTACTTC. This chain connects TRBV20-1 to TRBJ2-7; D remains unclear. This CDR3 comprises 12 residues. Germline values: CDR1 DFQATT, CDR2 SNEGSKA (reference sequence).

Ten or more counts support this clonotype. V usage is TRBV5-1 and J usage is TRBJ1-1; maybe TRBD1 (6 bases). In germline, CDR1 is SGHRS, CDR2 YFSETQ. The CDR3 spans 15 residues. The V end was cut by 3 bases, the J end by 4 bases, with 16 bases between. The CDR3 region has the DNA TGCGCCAGCAGCTCGACACAGGGTAGGGGCACTGAAGCTTTCTTT. As protein: CASSSTQGRGTEAFF. Together with reference TRBV5-1 and TRBJ1-1, the CDR3 gives the full variable domain: KAGVTQTPRYLIKTRGQQVTLSCSPISGHRSVSWYQQTPGQGLQFLFEYFSETQRNKGNFPGRFSGRQFSNSRSEMNVSTLELGDSALYLCASSSTQGRGTEAFFGQGTRLTVV.

Comment on this clonotype: A much larger clone is a single base away; this may be a read error. The chain combines TRBV7-9 with TRBJ1-1; D remains unclear. Trimming stripped 5 bases from V and 11 bases from J, with 12 bases between. Germline CDR1 is SEHNR and CDR2 is FQNEAQ (reference sequence). CDR3 length equals 11 residues. The CDR3 coding sequence is TGTGCCAGCAGCCCCACGAGGCTGGCTTTCTTT. Amino acids: CASSPTRLAFF.

In its sample, this clonotype was seen many times. The chain has TRBV19 and TRBJ2-1; 15 nucleotides line up with TRBD2. Trimming cost V 2 bases and J 7 bases; bases outside gene matches: 15. This CDR3 spans 20 amino acids. Per germline, CDR1 LNHDA and CDR2 SQIVND (reference sequence). CDR3 bases: TGTGCCAGTAGTATAAAGAGGAGGACTAGCGGGAGGGCGTTCCCAAATGAGCAGTTCTTC. Protein: CASSIKRRTSGRAFPNEQFF.

This clonotype was picked up many times. The J gene is TRBJ2-1, the V gene TRBV5-6, with 9 bases identical to TRBD1. The CDR3 totals 16 residues. The trim removed 3 bases at V and 3 bases at J, leaving 7 bases unmatched. The germline gives CDR1 SGHDT, CDR2 YYEEEE. CDR3 region: CASSYLTGGSYNEQFF. The DNA of the CDR3 is TGTGCCAGCAGCTACTTGACAGGGGGGAGCTACAATGAGCAGTTCTTC.

Ten or more counts support this clonotype. The V gene is TRBV12-3 or TRBV12-4, the J gene TRBJ1-3; the D is unclear. CDR3 length equals 16 residues. Trimming shortened V by 3 bases and J by 0 bases, and 12 bases separated the two germline ends. For the CDR3, the DNA is TGTGCCAGCAGTTTTTGGGCAGCAGCCTCTGGAAACACCATATATTTT. This encodes CASSFWAAASGNTIYF.

This clonotype was recorded at least ten times. This chain uses TRBV2 with TRBJ1-6; D might be TRBD1 (5 bases). Germline V gene sequence: CDR1 SNHLY, CDR2 FYNNEI. Trimming took 3 bases from V and 11 from J, leaving 8 bases between them. The CDR3 contains 12 residues. CDR3 sequence: CASSDTGAPLHF. CDR3 sequence (DNA): TGTGCCAGCAGTGATACAGGTGCACCCCTCCACTTT.